The rows below give T cell receptor beta chains drawn from one sample of a study of T cell repertoires in cytomegalovirus infection. Their antigen targets remain unknown. TCRdb ran MiXCR on the reads and lists one entry per CDR3 protein. Here the sample spans hundreds of thousands of distinct CDR3 sequences, 33% being singletons. Sequencing was performed on cultured PBMCs, taken from culture after CMV antigen stimulation. The source of these receptors is a human donor in good health (CMV status not recorded). Some clones in this sample may be carry-over from other donors' samples. CDR3s include the opening cysteine and the closing phenylalanine or tryptophan. A D gene is named only where the DNA matches it firmly. Only part of the rows carry a size: once, few, many, or a class if the clone is expanded.

clone_size: -
d_call: -
j_call: TRBJ1-1
v_call: TRBV20-1
cdr3_aa: CSASAARMNTEAFF
cdr3_nt: TGCAGTGCTAGTGCGGCCCGAATGAACACTGAAGCTTTCTTT

clone_size: -
d_call: -
j_call: TRBJ2-7
v_call: TRBV7-9
cdr3_aa: CASSLWRGGTYEQYF
cdr3_nt: TGTGCCAGCAGCTTATGGCGTGGGGGAACCTACGAGCAGTACTTC

clone_size: -
d_call: TRBD2
j_call: TRBJ2-1
v_call: TRBV28
cdr3_aa: CASRSGGTPNEQFF
cdr3_nt: TGTGCCAGCAGGAGCGGGGGGACCCCCAATGAGCAGTTCTTC

clone_size: once
d_call: TRBD1
j_call: TRBJ1-4
v_call: TRBV3-1
cdr3_aa: CASSRGTGNEKLFF
cdr3_nt: TGTGCCAGCAGCCGTGGGACAGGGAATGAAAAACTGTTTTTT

clone_size: many
d_call: -
j_call: TRBJ2-3
v_call: TRBV7-2
cdr3_aa: CASSSGTLTDTQYF
cdr3_nt: TGTGCCAGCAGCTCCGGGACTCTCACGGATACGCAGTATTTT

clone_size: -
d_call: TRBD2
j_call: TRBJ2-1
v_call: TRBV7-2
cdr3_aa: CASKPGLASYEQFF
cdr3_nt: TGTGCCAGCAAACCGGGACTAGCAAGCTATGAGCAGTTCTTC

clone_size: once
d_call: TRBD2
j_call: TRBJ2-1
v_call: TRBV5-1
cdr3_aa: CASRWPPGLAGADEQFF
cdr3_nt: TGCGCCAGCCGCTGGCCCCCCGGACTAGCGGGAGCCGATGAGCAGTTCTTC

clone_size: -
d_call: -
j_call: TRBJ2-3
v_call: TRBV6-1
cdr3_aa: CASRLQRADTQYF
cdr3_nt: TGTGCCAGCAGGCTACAACGGGCAGATACGCAGTATTTT

clone_size: few
d_call: -
j_call: TRBJ2-3
v_call: TRBV20-1
cdr3_aa: CSARDDGGLTDTQYF
cdr3_nt: TGCAGTGCTAGAGATGACGGGGGCCTCACAGATACGCAGTATTTT

clone_size: few
d_call: -
j_call: TRBJ2-1
v_call: TRBV12-3/TRBV12-4
cdr3_aa: CASSFNAASYEQFF
cdr3_nt: TGTGCCAGCAGTTTCAATGCAGCATCGTATGAGCAGTTCTTC

clone_size: few
d_call: -
j_call: TRBJ1-1
v_call: TRBV6-2/TRBV6-3
cdr3_aa: CASSYSADYTEAFF
cdr3_nt: TGTGCCAGCAGTTACTCGGCAGACTACACTGAAGCTTTCTTT

clone_size: -
d_call: TRBD1
j_call: TRBJ2-5
v_call: TRBV6-2/TRBV6-3
cdr3_aa: CATTGTDQETQYF
cdr3_nt: TGTGCCACCACCGGGACAGACCAAGAGACCCAGTACTTC

clone_size: -
d_call: -
j_call: TRBJ2-7
v_call: TRBV5-1
cdr3_aa: CASSLQDDPSYEQYF
cdr3_nt: TGCGCCAGCAGCTTACAGGACGACCCCTCTTACGAGCAGTACTTC

clone_size: -
d_call: -
j_call: TRBJ1-5
v_call: TRBV6-1
cdr3_aa: CASSHRPIGGPGHF
cdr3_nt: TGTGCCAGCAGTCATAGGCCAATTGGGGGGCCTGGGCATTTT

clone_size: many
d_call: -
j_call: TRBJ2-1
v_call: TRBV7-2
cdr3_aa: CASSPQRSSYNEQFF
cdr3_nt: TGTGCCAGCAGCCCCCAGCGGAGCTCCTACAATGAGCAGTTCTTC

clone_size: -
d_call: -
j_call: TRBJ2-7
v_call: TRBV7-9
cdr3_aa: CASSSQGIGIDEQYF
cdr3_nt: TGTGCCAGCAGCTCACAGGGTATTGGGATCGACGAGCAGTACTTC

clone_size: many
d_call: -
j_call: TRBJ2-5
v_call: TRBV7-2
cdr3_aa: CASSLMASRTQYF
cdr3_nt: TGTGCCAGCAGCTTAATGGCCTCGAGGACCCAGTACTTC

clone_size: -
d_call: -
j_call: TRBJ2-3
v_call: TRBV5-1
cdr3_aa: CASSAGFIQGQQYF
cdr3_nt: TGCGCCAGCAGCGCTGGGTTCATCCAGGGGCAGCAGTATTTT

clone_size: few
d_call: -
j_call: TRBJ2-5
v_call: TRBV19
cdr3_aa: CASSIDSPTQETQYF
cdr3_nt: TGTGCCAGTAGTATAGATTCTCCAACCCAAGAGACCCAGTACTTC

clone_size: -
d_call: -
j_call: TRBJ1-5
v_call: TRBV10-3
cdr3_aa: CAIRSQINQPQHF
cdr3_nt: TGTGCCATCAGGTCCCAGATCAATCAGCCCCAGCATTTT

clone_size: few
d_call: -
j_call: TRBJ2-4
v_call: TRBV30
cdr3_aa: CAWSGARGNIQYF
cdr3_nt: TGTGCCTGGAGTGGGGCACGCGGGAACATTCAGTACTTC

clone_size: -
d_call: TRBD1
j_call: TRBJ1-3
v_call: TRBV6-2/TRBV6-3
cdr3_aa: CATDLTGNGNTIYF
cdr3_nt: TGTGCCACCGATTTGACAGGGAATGGAAACACCATATATTTT

clone_size: few
d_call: -
j_call: TRBJ2-1
v_call: TRBV5-8
cdr3_aa: CASSLWRQGFSYNEQFF
cdr3_nt: TGTGCCAGCAGCTTGTGGCGGCAGGGCTTCTCCTACAATGAGCAGTTCTTC

clone_size: few
d_call: -
j_call: TRBJ1-3
v_call: TRBV11-2
cdr3_aa: CASSLDPSSGNTIYF
cdr3_nt: TGTGCCAGCAGCTTAGATCCGAGCTCTGGAAACACCATATATTTT

clone_size: -
d_call: -
j_call: TRBJ1-3
v_call: TRBV4-1
cdr3_aa: CASSLQDGAGNTIYF
cdr3_nt: TGCGCCAGCAGCCTCCAAGACGGTGCTGGAAACACCATATATTTT

clone_size: many
d_call: TRBD2
j_call: TRBJ2-5
v_call: TRBV7-2
cdr3_aa: CASSPTLAGGLETQYF
cdr3_nt: TGTGCCAGCAGCCCCACGCTAGCGGGGGGGCTGGAGACCCAGTACTTC

clone_size: few
d_call: TRBD1
j_call: TRBJ1-1
v_call: TRBV12-3/TRBV12-4
cdr3_aa: CASRSGTGAEAFF
cdr3_nt: TGTGCCAGCAGGTCCGGGACAGGGGCTGAAGCTTTCTTT

clone_size: few
d_call: -
j_call: TRBJ2-3
v_call: TRBV12-3/TRBV12-4
cdr3_aa: CASRRGPGADTQYF
cdr3_nt: TGTGCCAGCAGGAGGGGTCCAGGAGCAGATACGCAGTATTTT

clone_size: -
d_call: TRBD2
j_call: TRBJ2-1
v_call: TRBV4-1
cdr3_aa: CASSQDLAGVTYNEQFF
cdr3_nt: TGCGCCAGCAGCCAAGACTTAGCGGGAGTGACCTACAATGAGCAGTTCTTC

clone_size: -
d_call: -
j_call: TRBJ2-5
v_call: TRBV2
cdr3_aa: CALGTQGGETQYF
cdr3_nt: TGTGCCCTGGGGACCCAGGGAGGAGAGACCCAGTACTTC

clone_size: -
d_call: -
j_call: TRBJ2-7
v_call: TRBV28
cdr3_aa: CASSNDSYEQYF
cdr3_nt: TGTGCCAGCAGTAATGACAGTTACGAGCAGTACTTC

clone_size: few
d_call: -
j_call: TRBJ1-2
v_call: TRBV27
cdr3_aa: CASSWGMGNYGYTF
cdr3_nt: TGTGCCAGCAGTTGGGGAATGGGTAACTATGGCTACACCTTC

clone_size: few
d_call: TRBD1
j_call: TRBJ1-1
v_call: TRBV5-1
cdr3_aa: CASSLDGQVNTEAFF
cdr3_nt: TGCGCCAGCAGCTTGGACGGACAGGTGAACACTGAAGCTTTCTTT

clone_size: few
d_call: -
j_call: TRBJ2-1
v_call: TRBV5-4
cdr3_aa: CASSTPGETNEQFF
cdr3_nt: TGTGCCAGCAGCACTCCGGGGGAGACTAATGAGCAGTTCTTC

clone_size: many
d_call: -
j_call: TRBJ2-7
v_call: TRBV12-3/TRBV12-4
cdr3_aa: CASSDSGYEQYF
cdr3_nt: TGTGCCAGCAGTGACTCAGGGTACGAGCAGTACTTC

clone_size: few
d_call: -
j_call: TRBJ2-7
v_call: TRBV7-9
cdr3_aa: CASSPQLYEQYF
cdr3_nt: TGTGCCAGCAGCCCTCAATTGTACGAGCAGTACTTC

clone_size: -
d_call: TRBD1
j_call: TRBJ1-5
v_call: TRBV6-1
cdr3_aa: CASSEARGEQGVSNQPQHF
cdr3_nt: TGTGCCAGCAGTGAAGCTCGAGGCGAACAGGGGGTTAGCAATCAGCCCCAGCATTTT

clone_size: -
d_call: -
j_call: TRBJ2-3
v_call: TRBV15
cdr3_aa: CATSREAGGGTDTQYF
cdr3_nt: TGTGCCACCAGCAGAGAAGCGGGCGGGGGCACAGATACGCAGTATTTT

clone_size: few
d_call: -
j_call: TRBJ1-6
v_call: TRBV9
cdr3_aa: CASKGVDNSPLHF
cdr3_nt: TGTGCCAGCAAGGGGGTCGATAATTCACCCCTCCACTTT

clone_size: -
d_call: -
j_call: TRBJ2-1
v_call: TRBV27
cdr3_aa: CASNGNLGNEQFF
cdr3_nt: TGTGCCAGCAACGGTAACCTTGGAAATGAGCAGTTCTTC

clone_size: -
d_call: TRBD1
j_call: TRBJ2-7
v_call: TRBV6-8
cdr3_aa: CASRSTGQRVYEQYF
cdr3_nt: TGTGCCAGCAGGAGCACGGGACAGAGAGTCTACGAGCAGTACTTC

clone_size: -
d_call: TRBD2
j_call: TRBJ2-3
v_call: TRBV5-1
cdr3_aa: CASSRATGTSGSTDTQYF
cdr3_nt: TGCGCCAGCAGCCGTGCTACCGGGACTAGCGGGAGCACAGATACGCAGTATTTT

clone_size: many
d_call: -
j_call: TRBJ2-1
v_call: TRBV7-2
cdr3_aa: CASSLVARTEQFF
cdr3_nt: TGTGCCAGCAGCTTAGTGGCCCGGACGGAGCAGTTCTTC

clone_size: few
d_call: -
j_call: TRBJ1-2
v_call: TRBV12-3/TRBV12-4
cdr3_aa: CASQKAPGYGYTF
cdr3_nt: TGTGCCAGCCAAAAAGCGCCAGGGTATGGCTACACCTTC

clone_size: -
d_call: TRBD1
j_call: TRBJ2-7
v_call: TRBV29-1
cdr3_aa: CSVEERTGGLYEQYF
cdr3_nt: TGCAGCGTTGAAGAAAGGACAGGGGGCCTCTACGAGCAGTACTTC